This T cell receptor beta chain was recorded in a study of cytomegalovirus exposure and HLA in healthy donors. Study-level points and caveats: Previously analyzed data showed that most TCR beta V segments were productive at a frequency of about 87% or about 30%. There was a cluster of highly shared sequence variants that was likely a sequencing artifact.

The CDR3 has 13 amino acids. Germline V lookup: CDR1 SQVTM, CDR2 ANQGSEA. Trimming shortened V by 1 base and J by 3 bases, and 9 bases separated the two germline ends. About this clone: Its target is not known.

Use of 60 Vbeta and 13 Jbeta primers characterized the PCR. Data came from immunoSEQ multiplex PCR; TCRdb stores just in-frame clones and leaves some out. The table shows tens of thousands of clones, with roughly 79% occurring only once. The chain has TRBV29-1 and TRBJ1-1, with no clear D. Specimen: PBMCs. This receptor was obtained from a man in his fifties or sixties in good health and CMV-seronegative. Here the CDR3 reads CSVEVVKYTEAFF. Written as DNA, the CDR3 is TGCAGCGTTGAAGTAGTGAAGTACACTGAAGCTTTCTTT.